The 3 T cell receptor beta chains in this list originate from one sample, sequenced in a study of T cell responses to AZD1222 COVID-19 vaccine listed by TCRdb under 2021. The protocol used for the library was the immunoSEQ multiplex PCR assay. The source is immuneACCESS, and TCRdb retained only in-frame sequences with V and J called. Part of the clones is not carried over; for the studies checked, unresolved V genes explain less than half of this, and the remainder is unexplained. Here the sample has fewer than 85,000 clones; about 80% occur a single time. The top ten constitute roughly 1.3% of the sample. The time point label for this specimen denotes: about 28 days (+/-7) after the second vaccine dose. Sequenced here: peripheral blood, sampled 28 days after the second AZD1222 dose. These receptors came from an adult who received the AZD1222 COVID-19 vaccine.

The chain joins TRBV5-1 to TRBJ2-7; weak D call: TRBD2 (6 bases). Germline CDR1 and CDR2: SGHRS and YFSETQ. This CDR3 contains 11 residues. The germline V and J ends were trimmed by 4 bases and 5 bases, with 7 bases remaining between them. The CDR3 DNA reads TGCGCCAGCAGCGCGGGGAACGAGCAGTACTTC. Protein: CASSAGNEQYF. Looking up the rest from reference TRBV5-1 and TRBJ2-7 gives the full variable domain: KAGVTQTPRYLIKTRGQQVTLSCSPISGHRSVSWYQQTPGQGLQFLFEYFSETQRNKGNFPGRFSGRQFSNSRSEMNVSTLELGDSALYLCASSAGNEQYFGPGTRLTVT.

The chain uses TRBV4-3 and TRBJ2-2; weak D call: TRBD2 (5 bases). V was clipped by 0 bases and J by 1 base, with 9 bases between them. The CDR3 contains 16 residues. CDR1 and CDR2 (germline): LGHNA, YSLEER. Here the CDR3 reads CASSQDKRLNTGELFF. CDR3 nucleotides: TGCGCCAGCAGCCAAGACAAGCGGTTGAACACCGGGGAGCTGTTTTTT.

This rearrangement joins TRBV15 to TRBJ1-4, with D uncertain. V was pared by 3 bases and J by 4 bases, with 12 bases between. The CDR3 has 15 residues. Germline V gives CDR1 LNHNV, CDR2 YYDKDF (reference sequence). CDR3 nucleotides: TGTGCCACCAGCAGGGATTATAATGGTAATGAAAAACTGTTTTTT. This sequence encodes CATSRDYNGNEKLFF.